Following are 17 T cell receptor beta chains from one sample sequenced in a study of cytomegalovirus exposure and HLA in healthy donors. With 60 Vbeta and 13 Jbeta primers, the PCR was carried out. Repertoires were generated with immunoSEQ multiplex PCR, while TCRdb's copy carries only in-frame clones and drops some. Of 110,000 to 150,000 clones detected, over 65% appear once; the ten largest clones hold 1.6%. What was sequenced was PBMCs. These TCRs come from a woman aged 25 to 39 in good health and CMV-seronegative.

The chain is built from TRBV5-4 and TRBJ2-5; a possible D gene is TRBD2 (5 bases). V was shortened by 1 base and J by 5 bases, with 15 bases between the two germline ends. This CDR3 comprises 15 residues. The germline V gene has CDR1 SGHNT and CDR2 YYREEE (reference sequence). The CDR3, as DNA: TGTGCCAGCAGCTTGATGACTTCCCGAGGGGAGACCCAGTACTTC. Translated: CASSLMTSRGETQYF.

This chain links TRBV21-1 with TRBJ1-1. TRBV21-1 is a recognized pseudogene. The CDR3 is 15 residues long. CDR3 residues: CASSKRETSRGEAFF. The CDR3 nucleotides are TGTGCCAGCAGCAAACGAGAGACCTCGAGAGGTGAAGCTTTCTTT.

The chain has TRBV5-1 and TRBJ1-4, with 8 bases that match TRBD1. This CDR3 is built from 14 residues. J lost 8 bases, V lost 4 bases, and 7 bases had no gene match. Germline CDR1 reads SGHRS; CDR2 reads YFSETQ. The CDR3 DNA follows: TGCGCCAGCAGCCTAGACAGGGGCGGGGAAAAACTGTTTTTT. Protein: CASSLDRGGEKLFF.

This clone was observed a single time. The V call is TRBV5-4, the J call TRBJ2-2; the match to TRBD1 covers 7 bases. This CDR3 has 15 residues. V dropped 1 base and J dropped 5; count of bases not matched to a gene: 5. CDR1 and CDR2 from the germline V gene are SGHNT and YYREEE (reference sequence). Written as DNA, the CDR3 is TGTGCCAGCAGCTTGTCGGACAGGTTTACCGGGGAGCTGTTTTTT. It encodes CASSLSDRFTGELFF.

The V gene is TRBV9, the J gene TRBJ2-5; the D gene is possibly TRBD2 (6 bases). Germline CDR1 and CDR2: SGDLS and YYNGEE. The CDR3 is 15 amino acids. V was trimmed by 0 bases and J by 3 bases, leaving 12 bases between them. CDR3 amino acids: CASSVDVGGEETQYF. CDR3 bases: TGTGCCAGCAGCGTAGATGTGGGGGGAGAAGAGACCCAGTACTTC.

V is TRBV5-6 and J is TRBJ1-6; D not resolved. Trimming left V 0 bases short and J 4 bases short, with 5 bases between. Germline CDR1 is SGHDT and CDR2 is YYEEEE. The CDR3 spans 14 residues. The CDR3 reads CASSLGTYNSPLHF. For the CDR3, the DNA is TGTGCCAGCAGCTTGGGGACTTATAATTCACCCCTCCACTTT.

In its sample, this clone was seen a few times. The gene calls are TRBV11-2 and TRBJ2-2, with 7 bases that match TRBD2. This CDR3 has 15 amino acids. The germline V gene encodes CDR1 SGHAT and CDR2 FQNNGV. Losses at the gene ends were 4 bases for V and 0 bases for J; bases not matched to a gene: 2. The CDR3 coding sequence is TGTGCCAGCAGCTCAAGCGGGACGAACACCGGGGAGCTGTTTTTT. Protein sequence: CASSSSGTNTGELFF.

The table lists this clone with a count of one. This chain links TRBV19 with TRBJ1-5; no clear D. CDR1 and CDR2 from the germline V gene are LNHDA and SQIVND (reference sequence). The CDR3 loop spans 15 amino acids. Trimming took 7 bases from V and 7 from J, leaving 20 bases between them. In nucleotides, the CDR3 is TGTGCCAGTACCCTTGAGGGAGGGAACGGGCAGCCCCAGCATTTT. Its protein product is CASTLEGGNGQPQHF.

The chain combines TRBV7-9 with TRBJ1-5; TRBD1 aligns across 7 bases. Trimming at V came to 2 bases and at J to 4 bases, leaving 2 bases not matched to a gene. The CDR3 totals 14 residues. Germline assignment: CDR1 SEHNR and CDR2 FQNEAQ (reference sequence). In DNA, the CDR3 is TGTGCCAGCAGCTTACAGGGGGAAAATCAGCCCCAGCATTTT. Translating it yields CASSLQGENQPQHF.

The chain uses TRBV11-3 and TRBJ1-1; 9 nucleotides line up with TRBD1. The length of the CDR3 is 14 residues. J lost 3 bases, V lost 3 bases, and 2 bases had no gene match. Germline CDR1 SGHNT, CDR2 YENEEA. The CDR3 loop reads CASSLGDRDTEAFF. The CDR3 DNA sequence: TGTGCCAGCAGCTTGGGGGACAGGGACACTGAAGCTTTCTTT.

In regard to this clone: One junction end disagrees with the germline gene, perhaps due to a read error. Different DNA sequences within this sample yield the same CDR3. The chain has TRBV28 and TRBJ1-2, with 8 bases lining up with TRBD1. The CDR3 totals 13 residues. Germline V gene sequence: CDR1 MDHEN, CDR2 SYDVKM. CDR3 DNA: TGTGCCAGCAGAGGAGACAGGGGAGAAGGCTACACCTTT. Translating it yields CASRGDRGEGYTF.

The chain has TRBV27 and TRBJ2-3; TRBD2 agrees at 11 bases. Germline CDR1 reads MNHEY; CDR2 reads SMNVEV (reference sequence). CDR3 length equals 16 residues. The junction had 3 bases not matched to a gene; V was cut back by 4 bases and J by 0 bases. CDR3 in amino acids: CASSSLAGGSTDTQYF. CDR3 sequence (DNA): TGTGCCAGCAGTTCGCTAGCGGGAGGTAGCACAGATACGCAGTATTTT.

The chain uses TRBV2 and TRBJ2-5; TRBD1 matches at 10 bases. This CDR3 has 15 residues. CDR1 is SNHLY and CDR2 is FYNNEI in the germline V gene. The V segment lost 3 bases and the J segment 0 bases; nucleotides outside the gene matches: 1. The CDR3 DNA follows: TGTGCCAGCAGTGAGGGACAGGGGTACCAAGAGACCCAGTACTTC. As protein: CASSEGQGYQETQYF.

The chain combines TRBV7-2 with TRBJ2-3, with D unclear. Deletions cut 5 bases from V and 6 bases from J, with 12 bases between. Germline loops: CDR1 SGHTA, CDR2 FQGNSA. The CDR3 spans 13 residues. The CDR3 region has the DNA TGTGCCAGCAGCCAGAAGTCTAGGGATACGCAGTATTTT. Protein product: CASSQKSRDTQYF.

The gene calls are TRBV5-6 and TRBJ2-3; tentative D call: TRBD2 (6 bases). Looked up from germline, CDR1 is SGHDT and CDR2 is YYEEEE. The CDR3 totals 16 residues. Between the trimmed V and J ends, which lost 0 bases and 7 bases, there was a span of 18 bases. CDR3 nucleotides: TGTGCCAGCAGCTTGGCCCTGGGCGGGATAGATTATACGCAGTATTTT. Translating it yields CASSLALGGIDYTQYF.

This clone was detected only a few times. Here the CDR3 DNA reads TGTGCCAGCTCTTTTGGGACAACTACCGGGGAGCTGTTTTTT. Its translation is CASSFGTTTGELFF. J is TRBJ2-2 and V is TRBV18; D is perhaps TRBD1 (6 bases). Germline CDR1 KGHSH, CDR2 LQKENI. The V end lost 6 bases, the J end lost 5 bases, and 13 bases lay between the germline ends. The CDR3 has 14 residues.

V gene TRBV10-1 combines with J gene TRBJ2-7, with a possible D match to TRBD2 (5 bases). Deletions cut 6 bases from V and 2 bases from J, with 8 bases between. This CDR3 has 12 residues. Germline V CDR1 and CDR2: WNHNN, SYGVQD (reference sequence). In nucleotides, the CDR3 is TGCGCCAGCAGGGACTCCACCTACGAGCAGTACGTC. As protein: CASRDSTYEQYV.